The 18 T cell receptor beta chains listed next were all sequenced from one sample in a study of OX40 agonist ivuxolimab in advanced cancers. TCRdb's copy holds only in-frame clones and misses some; the assay was immunoSEQ multiplex PCR. The data hold 75,000 to 80,000 clones, with about nine tenths observed a single time. This specimen consisted of CD4+ or CD8+ T cells sorted from blood, obtained in a trial of the OX40 agonist ivuxolimab. The receptors come from an adult with an advanced solid tumor such as melanoma, head and neck, liver or kidney cancer.

This chain links TRBV28 with TRBJ2-7; D may correspond to TRBD1 or TRBD2 (5 bases each). This CDR3 comprises 10 residues. The V end was cut by 6 bases, the J end by 12 bases, with 12 bases between. CDR1 is MDHEN and CDR2 is SYDVKM in the germline V gene. The CDR3 loop is CASRRDGWYF. Written as DNA, the CDR3 is TGTGCCAGCAGACGGGACGGGTGGTACTTC.

The chain employs TRBV14 and TRBJ2-4; weak D call: TRBD2 (6 bases). V was clipped by 1 base and J by 4 bases, with 17 bases between them. CDR3 size: 17 residues. CDR1 SGHDN and CDR2 FVKESK come from the germline V gene. The CDR3 DNA follows: TGTGCCAGCAGCCAAGCTGGGAGGTGGGGGGAAAAAAACATTCAGTACTTC. This translates into CASSQAGRWGEKNIQYF.

The rearrangement joins TRBV6-1 to TRBJ2-7; 10 nucleotides align to TRBD1. V was pared by 6 bases and J by 3 bases, with 5 bases of the junction left unmatched. Germline assignment: CDR1 MNHNS and CDR2 SASEGT. The CDR3 sequence is 14 residues long. The CDR3 loop is CASRDRGFNYEQYF. Written as DNA, the CDR3 is TGTGCCAGCAGGGACAGGGGGTTTAACTACGAGCAGTACTTC.

This chain joins TRBV9 and TRBJ1-6, with 10 bases matching TRBD1. V was pared by 5 bases and J by 10 bases, with 9 bases of the junction left unmatched. The CDR3 is 15 residues long. The germline gives CDR1 SGDLS, CDR2 YYNGEE. CDR3 region: CASSARDRGESPLHF. The DNA of the CDR3 is TGTGCCAGCAGTGCCCGGGACAGGGGAGAGTCACCCCTCCACTTT.

The rearrangement links TRBV30 to TRBJ2-3, with 11 bases aligning to TRBD2. There are 14 residues in the CDR3. Germline CDR1 reads GTSNPN; CDR2 reads SVGIG (reference sequence). V lost 7 bases and J lost 5; bases outside the gene matches: 8. The CDR3, as DNA: TGTGCCTATAGTAGCGGGAGGGGCCAAGATACGCAGTATTTT. It encodes CAYSSGRGQDTQYF.

This clone appeared a few times. This chain joins TRBV7-6 and TRBJ1-5, with TRBD1 as a possible D gene (5 bases). From germline, CDR1 is SGHVS and CDR2 FNYEAQ. This CDR3 is 14 amino acids long. Trimming took 5 bases from V and 0 from J, leaving 8 bases between them. CDR3 in amino acids: CASSLDSSNQPQHF. The CDR3 DNA reads TGTGCCAGCAGCCTCGACAGTAGCAATCAGCCCCAGCATTTT.

The chain links TRBV7-9 to TRBJ2-5, with a possible D match to TRBD2 (7 bases). This CDR3 has 14 amino acids. Germline CDR1 is SEHNR and CDR2 is FQNEAQ (reference sequence). With 1 base removed from V and 4 bases from J, the gap between germline ends came to 10 bases. The CDR3 DNA is TGTGCCAGCAGCTTAGAAGGGGGGGGAGAGACCCAGTACTTC. Its protein product is CASSLEGGGETQYF.

For this clone: Other DNA sequences in the same sample also yield this CDR3. This chain links TRBV6-1 with TRBJ1-1; D call uncertain. Germline V gene lookup returns CDR1 MNHNS and CDR2 SASEGT. V was trimmed by 5 bases and J by 1 base, leaving 5 bases between them. The CDR3 is 12 amino acids. CDR3 residues: CASSRRNTEAFF. In DNA, the CDR3 is TGTGCCAGCAGTAGAAGGAACACTGAAGCTTTCTTT.

J is TRBJ1-2 and V is TRBV7-2; D is uncertain. CDR1 SGHTA and CDR2 FQGNSA come from the germline V gene. The length of the CDR3 is 16 residues. Trimming took 2 bases from V and 0 from J, leaving 13 bases between them. The CDR3 protein is CASSLNRPTANYGYTF. The CDR3, as DNA: TGTGCCAGCAGCTTAAATAGACCGACTGCTAACTATGGCTACACCTTC.

This rearrangement joins TRBV27 to TRBJ2-5, with 9 bases fitting TRBD1. The germline V gene encodes CDR1 MNHEY and CDR2 SMNVEV (reference sequence). V trimming: 6 bases; J trimming: 5 bases; junction bases outside the gene matches: 16. The CDR3 is 17 amino acids. Here the CDR3 DNA reads TGTGCCAGCAGGGGGACCGGGACAGGGTACTTTAGGGAGACCCAGTACTTC. Translated, it gives CASRGTGTGYFRETQYF.

V and J are TRBV30 and TRBJ1-5; 7 bases align to TRBD1. The CDR3 has 13 residues. The V gene end was trimmed by 1 base and the J gene end by 10 bases; junction bases not matched to a gene: 7. Germline CDR1 is GTSNPN and CDR2 is SVGIG (reference sequence). The chain's CDR3 is CAWSGQGQQPQHF. The CDR3, as DNA: TGTGCCTGGAGTGGACAGGGCCAGCAACCCCAGCATTTT.

The V and J genes are TRBV4-3 and TRBJ1-5; 7 bases map to TRBD1. Losses at the gene ends were 0 bases for V and 6 bases for J; bases not matched to a gene: 5. The germline gives CDR1 LGHNA, CDR2 YSLEER. This CDR3 is 15 amino acids long. The CDR3 here is CASSQDAGGSQPQHF. CDR3 DNA: TGCGCCAGCAGCCAAGACGCAGGGGGATCTCAGCCCCAGCATTTT.

The chain combines TRBV28 with TRBJ2-7; D tentatively reads TRBD1 or TRBD2 (6 bases each). This CDR3 has 15 amino acids. In germline, CDR1 is MDHEN, CDR2 SYDVKM. Trimming took off 2 bases at V and 4 bases at J, with 15 bases between the two ends. In nucleotides, the CDR3 is TGTGCCAGCAGTTTAAGGCAGGGGACTGGTTACGAGCAGTACTTC. Its translation: CASSLRQGTGYEQYF. Using reference TRBV28 and TRBJ2-7 for the parts outside the CDR3, the full variable domain is DVKVTQSSRYLVKRTGEKVFLECVQDMDHENMFWYRQDPGLGLRLIYFSYDVKMKEKGDIPEGYSVSREKKERFSLILESASTNQTSMYLCASSLRQGTGYEQYFGPGTRLTVT.

The chain links TRBV6-6 to TRBJ2-1; 9 nucleotides align to TRBD1. With V trimmed by 4 bases and J by 6 bases, 1 base remained unmatched. Per germline, CDR1 MNHNY and CDR2 SVGAGI (reference sequence). The CDR3 runs 13 residues. CDR3 protein: CASSLTGGNEQFF. The CDR3 DNA sequence: TGTGCCAGCAGTTTGACAGGGGGCAATGAGCAGTTCTTC.

The CDR3 DNA reads TGTGCCACCAGCAGTAGGACTTCAGGACAGCCCCAGCATTTT. This encodes CATSSRTSGQPQHF. V and J are TRBV15 and TRBJ1-5; D remains unclear. The V end lost 3 bases, the J end lost 7 bases, and 13 bases lay between the germline ends. The germline gives CDR1 LNHNV, CDR2 YYDKDF (reference sequence). This CDR3 is built from 14 residues.

The chain carries TRBV28 and TRBJ1-5; D might be TRBD1 (6 bases). Trimming stripped 5 bases from V and 6 bases from J, with 14 bases between. CDR1 is MDHEN, CDR2 SYDVKM, per germline. This CDR3 is 14 amino acids long. The chain's CDR3 is CASSRLGGSQPQHF. The CDR3 DNA follows: TGTGCCAGCAGTCGCCTAGGGGGAAGTCAGCCCCAGCATTTT.

This rearrangement joins TRBV4-3 to TRBJ2-5; tentative D call: TRBD2 (5 bases). V gave up 3 bases and J gave up 5 bases, with 10 bases separating them. This CDR3 is built from 13 residues. Germline assignment: CDR1 LGHNA and CDR2 YSLEER. The CDR3 bases are TGCGCCAGCAGCCATCTCACGGGGGAGACCCAGTACTTC. It encodes CASSHLTGETQYF.

This clone was seen a few times. The chain carries TRBV5-1 and TRBJ2-1; 11 bases fit TRBD1. The CDR3 loop spans 14 amino acids. Germline CDR1 reads SGHRS; CDR2 reads YFSETQ. V gave up 7 bases and J gave up 7 bases; unmatched junction bases: 7. In DNA form, the CDR3 reads TGCGCCAGCTCCCTGGGACAGGGGGGAAATGAGCAGTTCTTC. This translates into CASSLGQGGNEQFF.